This paragraph reports one T cell receptor beta chain. The antigen is undetermined. The data were taken from a study of post-analysis software for immune sequencing data. Overall study context: Multiple sclerosis in the patients followed relapsing-remitting, secondary progressive and progressive-relapsing courses. Overall study findings and caveats: Patients had higher frequencies than controls of five TRBV segments, including TRBV5-6, TRBV5-1 and TRBV20-1. Same-batch samples co-clustered strongly by F measure.

TCR beta cDNA libraries included unique molecular identifiers. Input amounts of 1 to 10 million T cells were used. These gave approximately 500,000 cDNA molecules, so each molecule approximated one T cell. TCRdb ran MiXCR on the PCR reads and lists one entry per CDR3 protein. This table has hundreds of thousands of distinct CDR3 sequences, about 53% appearing once. The CDR3 runs 14 residues. V shed 5 bases, J shed 1 base, and the junction held 5 bases outside the gene matches. Germline-derived CDR1 and CDR2 are DFQATT and SNEGSKA (reference sequence). The chain is built from TRBV20-1 and TRBJ1-5, with 7 bases fitting TRBD1. The sequencing sample was made of blood. The receptor comes from a girl between 10 and 17 years old with multiple sclerosis. The CDR3 coding sequence is TGCAGTGCTGCAGGGGGTGGAAGCAATCAGCCCCAGCATTTT. It encodes CSAAGGGSNQPQHF.